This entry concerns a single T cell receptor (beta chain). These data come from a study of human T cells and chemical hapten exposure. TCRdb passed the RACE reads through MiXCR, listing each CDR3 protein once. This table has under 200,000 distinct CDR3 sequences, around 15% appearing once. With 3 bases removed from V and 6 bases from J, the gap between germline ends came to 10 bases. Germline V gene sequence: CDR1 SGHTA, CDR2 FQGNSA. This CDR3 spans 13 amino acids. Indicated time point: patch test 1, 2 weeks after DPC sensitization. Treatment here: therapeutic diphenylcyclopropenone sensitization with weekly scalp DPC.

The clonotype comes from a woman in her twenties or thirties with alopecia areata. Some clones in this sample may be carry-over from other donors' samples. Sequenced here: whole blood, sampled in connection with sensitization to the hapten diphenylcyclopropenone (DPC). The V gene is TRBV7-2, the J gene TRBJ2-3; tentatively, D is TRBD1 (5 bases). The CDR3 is CASSFVGADTQYF. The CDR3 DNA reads TGTGCCAGCAGCTTCGTAGGGGCTGATACGCAGTATTTT.